The 6 T cell receptor beta chains in this list originate from one sample, sequenced in a study of cytomegalovirus exposure and HLA in healthy donors. Generated by immunoSEQ multiplex PCR, the TCRdb table keeps only in-frame clones and is missing some. The sample has roughly 300,000 clones, 70% to 90% seen once. Material: PBMCs. These receptor sequences come from a woman under 30 in good health and CMV-seronegative.

The genes are TRBV27 and TRBJ1-4; D is unresolved. The germline V and J ends were trimmed by 0 bases and 0 bases, with 14 bases remaining between them. CDR3 length: 18 residues. Germline CDR1 is MNHEY and CDR2 is SMNVEV (reference sequence). Written as DNA, the CDR3 is TGTGCCAGCAGTTTATCCCCCCGGGGTCTCACAACTAATGAAAAACTGTTTTTT. It yields the protein CASSLSPRGLTTNEKLFF.

The chain is built from TRBV4-2 and TRBJ2-1, with TRBD2 matching over 8 bases. Germline CDR1 reads LGHNA; CDR2 reads YNFKEQ. The ends lost 3 bases at V and 2 bases at J; junction bases unmatched: 9. The CDR3 runs 17 residues. CDR3 protein: CASSQNPREGAYNEQFF. CDR3 bases: TGTGCCAGCAGCCAGAACCCCCGGGAGGGCGCCTACAATGAGCAGTTCTTC.

CDR3 bases: TGTGCCAGCAGCTTGGTTTTGGGACAGGGGAACTACGAGCAGTACTTC. This gives the protein CASSLVLGQGNYEQYF. This sequence joins TRBV5-6 and TRBJ2-7, with 10 bases fitting TRBD1. Germline values: CDR1 SGHDT, CDR2 YYEEEE. This CDR3 has 16 amino acids. J gave up 3 bases and V 0 bases, and 6 bases lay outside the gene matches.

This clone was detected a few times. The chain links TRBV7-3 to TRBJ2-7; D uncertain. The V end was cut by 5 bases, the J end by 3 bases, with 14 bases between. The germline gives CDR1 SGHTA, CDR2 FQGTGA. There are 14 residues in the CDR3. The CDR3 is CASSPSGGSYEQYF. As DNA, the CDR3 is TGTGCCAGCAGCCCGTCTGGCGGCAGCTACGAGCAGTACTTC.

This clone was seen just once. The genes are TRBV28 and TRBJ1-6; TRBD1 is a possible D gene (5 bases). The CDR3 runs to 13 residues. Trimming removed 7 bases from V and 5 bases from J, with 9 bases in between. In germline, CDR1 is MDHEN, CDR2 SYDVKM. CDR3 amino acids: CASKGFHNSPLHF. The CDR3 DNA follows: TGTGCCAGCAAGGGGTTCCATAATTCACCCCTCCACTTT.

CDR3: CASSLYQETQYF. CDR3 coding DNA: TGCGCCAGCAGTCTATACCAAGAGACCCAGTACTTC. This sequence joins TRBV5-1 and TRBJ2-5; no definite D call. CDR1 is SGHRS, CDR2 YFSETQ, per germline. This CDR3 has 12 amino acids. V was shortened by 5 bases and J by 0 bases, with 5 bases between the two germline ends.